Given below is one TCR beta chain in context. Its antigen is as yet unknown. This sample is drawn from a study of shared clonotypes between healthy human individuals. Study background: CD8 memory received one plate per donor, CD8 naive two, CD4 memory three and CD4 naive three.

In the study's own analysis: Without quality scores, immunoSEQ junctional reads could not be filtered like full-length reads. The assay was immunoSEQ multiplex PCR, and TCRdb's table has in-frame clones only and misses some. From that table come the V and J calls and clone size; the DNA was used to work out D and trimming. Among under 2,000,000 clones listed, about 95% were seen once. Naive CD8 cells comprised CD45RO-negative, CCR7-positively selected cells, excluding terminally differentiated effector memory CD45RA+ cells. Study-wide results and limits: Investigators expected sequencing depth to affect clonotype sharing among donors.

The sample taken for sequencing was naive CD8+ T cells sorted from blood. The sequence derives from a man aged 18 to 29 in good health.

The chain's CDR3 is CASRAGGGTNQPQHF. DNA for the CDR3: TGTGCCAGCAGGGCCGGAGGGGGGACGAATCAGCCCCAGCATTTT. This rearrangement joins TRBV28 to TRBJ1-5; perhaps TRBD1 as D (6 bases). V was cut by 6 bases and J by 4 bases, with 16 bases left in between. This CDR3 is built from 15 residues. CDR1 MDHEN and CDR2 SYDVKM come from the germline V gene.